This T cell receptor (beta chain) was recovered during a study of T cells in tuberculosis. Thawed, overnight-rested PBMC were stained with GMM-loaded CD1B tetramer, viability dye and anti-CD3, then sorted. C32 glucose monomycolate from Rhodococcus equi was loaded onto the CD1B tetramers. The CDR3 covers 14 residues. Germline loops: CDR1 SGHRS, CDR2 YFSETQ. The V end was cut by 0 bases, the J end by 2 bases, with 9 bases between. The table came from immunoSEQ multiplex PCR; TCRdb's copy has only in-frame clones and leaves some out. Among approximately 59,000 clones, 81% were seen once, and the ten largest hold roughly 13%.

The origin of this receptor is an adult woman with latent tuberculosis. The specimen sequenced was CD1b-GMM tetramer-negative cells sorted from PBMCs. The rearrangement joins TRBV5-1 to TRBJ2-7; the D gene is possibly TRBD1 (5 bases). The CDR3 here is CASSLVQEPYEQYF. In nucleotides, the CDR3 is TGCGCCAGCAGCTTGGTACAGGAGCCCTACGAGCAGTACTTC. Combining the CDR3 with reference TRBV5-1 and TRBJ2-7 gives the whole variable domain KAGVTQTPRYLIKTRGQQVTLSCSPISGHRSVSWYQQTPGQGLQFLFEYFSETQRNKGNFPGRFSGRQFSNSRSEMNVSTLELGDSALYLCASSLVQEPYEQYFGPGTRLTVT.